Sequencing of this T cell receptor (beta chain) was carried out in a study of T cells in Graves' hyperthyroidism and ophthalmopathy. Study overall: Blood was drawn when the patient was first diagnosed and still untreated. Whole-study results and caveats: A model of 13 V-J features distinguished ophthalmopathy from stable hyperthyroidism.

This clonotype was observed many times. Antigen: not known. TCR beta CDR3 region amplification was performed from RNA transcripts. The TCR CDR3 first-round RT-PCR relied on the HTBI primer set. MiXCR was run by TCRdb on the multiplex PCR reads, yielding one entry per CDR3 protein. The sample carries almost 350,000 distinct CDR3 sequences, approximately 18% recorded once. V was cut by 1 base and J by 11 bases, with 11 bases left in between. The CDR3 has 12 amino acids. The PBMCs were sourced from fresh peripheral blood (around 9.9 ml). Sequenced sample: blood. This clonotype originated in a woman aged 40 to 50 with Graves' ophthalmopathy. The V and J genes are TRBV12-3 or TRBV12-4 and TRBJ1-1; unclear D gene. The CDR3 sequence is CASSLVAARAFF. The DNA for the CDR3 is TGTGCCAGCAGTTTAGTTGCGGCGCGGGCTTTCTTT.